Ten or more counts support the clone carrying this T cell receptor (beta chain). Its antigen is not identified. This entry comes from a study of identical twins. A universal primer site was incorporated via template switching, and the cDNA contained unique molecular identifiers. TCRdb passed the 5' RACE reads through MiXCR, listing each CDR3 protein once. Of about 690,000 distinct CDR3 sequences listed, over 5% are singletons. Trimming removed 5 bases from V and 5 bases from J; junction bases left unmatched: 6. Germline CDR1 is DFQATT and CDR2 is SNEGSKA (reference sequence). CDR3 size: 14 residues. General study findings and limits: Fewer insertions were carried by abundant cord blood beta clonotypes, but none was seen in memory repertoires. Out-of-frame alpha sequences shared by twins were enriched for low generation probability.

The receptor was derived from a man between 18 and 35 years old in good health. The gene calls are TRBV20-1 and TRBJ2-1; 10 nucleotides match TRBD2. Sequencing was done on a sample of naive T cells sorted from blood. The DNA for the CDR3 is TGCAGTGCTCTGGGACTAGCGTATCACAATGAGCAGTTCTTC. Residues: CSALGLAYHNEQFF.